This is a list of T cell receptor beta chains from one sample in a study of OX40 agonist ivuxolimab in advanced cancers. The protocol was immunoSEQ multiplex PCR, while the TCRdb copy is restricted to in-frame clones and leaves out a portion. The sample has about 16,000 clones; about three quarters are singletons. Sequencing used CD4+ or CD8+ T cells sorted from blood, obtained in a trial of the OX40 agonist ivuxolimab. These receptors were obtained from an adult with an advanced solid tumor such as melanoma, head and neck, liver or kidney cancer. Each CDR3 is given with its conserved first and last residue. Each record gives: J gene, D gene, V gene, clone size, CDR3 protein, CDR3 DNA. D genes are given only for firm matches. The listing skips clone size in some rows; elsewhere it reads once, few, many or a size class.

>TRBJ1-5|.|TRBV15|.
CATRGERGQPQHF
TGTGCCACCAGGGGTGAAAGAGGTCAGCCCCAGCATTTT
>TRBJ2-2|TRBD2|TRBV7-6|.
CASSPGLATVYIPGELFF
TGTGCCAGCAGCCCGGGACTAGCGACTGTCTATATTCCCGGGGAGCTGTTTTTT
>TRBJ2-2|TRBD2|TRBV2|.
CASSEWLAGESDTGELFF
TGTGCCAGCAGTGAATGGCTAGCGGGAGAGTCGGACACCGGGGAGCTGTTTTTT
>TRBJ2-1|.|TRBV5-1|.
CASSFGEDSYNEQFF
TGCGCCAGCAGCTTCGGGGAAGACTCCTACAATGAGCAGTTCTTC
>TRBJ2-3|.|TRBV7-7|.
CASSFRLNTDTQYF
TGTGCTAGCAGCTTTCGGCTCAACACAGATACGCAGTATTTT
>TRBJ1-6|.|TRBV7-9|once
CASSLEGGSPLHF
TGTGCCAGCAGCTTAGAGGGCGGTTCACCCCTCCACTTT
>TRBJ2-7|.|TRBV7-9|few
CASSSRGQGLGEQYF
TGTGCCAGCAGCTCCCGGGGGCAGGGGCTGGGGGAGCAGTACTTC
>TRBJ1-2|.|TRBV9|few
CASSVDTYGYTF
TGTGCCAGCAGCGTAGACACCTATGGCTACACCTTC
>TRBJ2-1|TRBD1|TRBV6-6|few
CASSFLQGQYYNEQFF
TGTGCCAGCAGTTTCCTACAGGGGCAATACTACAATGAGCAGTTCTTC
>TRBJ1-1|.|TRBV7-9|.
CASSFGGPEAFF
TGTGCCAGCAGCTTCGGGGGCCCTGAAGCTTTCTTT
>TRBJ1-1|.|TRBV6-6|.
CASRGLQGNTEAFF
TGTGCCAGCCGAGGCCTACAGGGGAACACTGAAGCTTTCTTT
>TRBJ2-1|TRBD2|TRBV2|.
CASRETSGGPDQYNEQFF
TGTGCCAGCAGGGAGACTAGCGGGGGGCCAGACCAATACAATGAGCAGTTCTTC
>TRBJ1-6|TRBD1|TRBV2|once
CASRGRQGAYNSPLHF
TGTGCCAGCAGGGGAAGACAGGGTGCCTATAATTCACCCCTCCACTTT
>TRBJ1-3|.|TRBV15|.
CATSRGDSGNTIYF
TGTGCCACCAGCAGAGGAGACTCTGGAAACACCATATATTTT
>TRBJ1-2|.|TRBV6-1|.
CASSAVGAGFNYGYTF
TGTGCCAGCAGTGCCGTTGGGGCAGGGTTTAACTATGGCTACACCTTC
>TRBJ2-7|.|TRBV2|.
CASKLEEFRSYEQYF
TGTGCCAGCAAATTAGAGGAGTTCCGCTCCTACGAGCAGTACTTC
>TRBJ1-2|.|TRBV19|.
CASSHPGKNYGYTF
TGTGCCAGTAGCCACCCCGGCAAGAACTATGGCTACACCTTC
>TRBJ2-7|TRBD1|TRBV6-6|.
CASSEHRDRRMEQYF
TGTGCCAGCAGTGAGCACCGGGACAGGAGAATGGAGCAGTACTTC
>TRBJ2-3|.|TRBV2|.
CASSLRDEDTQYF
TGTGCCAGCAGTCTACGCGATGAAGATACGCAGTATTTT
>TRBJ2-1|TRBD2|TRBV7-2|.
CASSLGLGPGNEQFF
TGTGCCAGCAGCCTGGGACTAGGCCCCGGCAATGAGCAGTTCTTC
>TRBJ2-3|TRBD2|TRBV11-2|.
CASSSGGAGGADTQYF
TGTGCCAGCAGCTCCGGTGGAGCGGGAGGCGCAGATACGCAGTATTTT
>TRBJ2-4|TRBD1|TRBV4-2|.
CASSQEQGQGVNIQYF
TGTGCCAGCAGCCAAGAACAGGGACAGGGGGTAAACATTCAGTACTTC
>TRBJ1-2|.|TRBV5-1|.
CASSPDGNYGYTF
TGCGCCAGCAGCCCGGACGGAAACTATGGCTACACCTTC
>TRBJ2-2|.|TRBV6-5|.
CASSQYLSGAGELFF
TGTGCCAGCAGTCAGTACCTATCGGGCGCCGGGGAGCTGTTTTTT
>TRBJ2-3|TRBD2|TRBV11-2|.
CASSRNLAGGGRDTQYF
TGTGCCAGCAGCCGCAATTTAGCGGGAGGCGGAAGAGATACGCAGTATTTT
>TRBJ1-1|.|TRBV10-3|.
CAISESSSVNTEAFF
TGTGCCATCAGTGAGTCATCGTCCGTGAACACTGAAGCTTTCTTT
>TRBJ1-4|.|TRBV2|.
CASLDWGKREKLFF
TGTGCCAGCTTAGATTGGGGGAAGCGTGAAAAACTGTTTTTT
>TRBJ2-1|TRBD1|TRBV19|.
CASREDRGLYNEQFF
TGTGCCAGTAGAGAGGACAGGGGACTTTACAATGAGCAGTTCTTC
>TRBJ1-4|.|TRBV29-1|.
CSYTGRNEKLFF
TGCAGCTATACAGGGCGCAATGAAAAACTGTTTTTT
>TRBJ2-3|TRBD2|TRBV6-1|once
CASSEASGGATDTQYF
TGTGCCAGCAGTGAAGCTAGCGGGGGGGCCACAGATACGCAGTATTTT
>TRBJ2-1|.|TRBV28|.
CASSPENNNEQFF
TGTGCCAGCAGCCCGGAAAACAACAATGAGCAGTTCTTC
>TRBJ2-5|.|TRBV29-1|.
CSVTDANMETQYF
TGCAGCGTTACAGACGCAAATATGGAGACCCAGTACTTC
>TRBJ2-2|TRBD1|TRBV7-8|.
CASRAGTGSTGELFF
TGTGCCAGCAGAGCCGGGACAGGGTCAACCGGGGAGCTGTTTTTT
>TRBJ2-7|.|TRBV18|.
CASSGPFTYEQYF
TGTGCCAGCTCAGGGCCGTTTACCTACGAGCAGTACTTC
>TRBJ2-7|TRBD2|TRBV14|.
CASSQGLAGHYEQYF
TGTGCCAGCAGCCAGGGACTAGCGGGTCACTACGAGCAGTACTTC
>TRBJ2-7|TRBD2|TRBV5-1|once
CASSLAGLYEQYF
TGCGCCAGCAGCTTAGCGGGGCTATACGAGCAGTACTTC
>TRBJ1-1|TRBD1|TRBV10-3|.
CAIKRQGRTEAFF
TGTGCCATCAAAAGACAGGGTCGCACTGAAGCTTTCTTT